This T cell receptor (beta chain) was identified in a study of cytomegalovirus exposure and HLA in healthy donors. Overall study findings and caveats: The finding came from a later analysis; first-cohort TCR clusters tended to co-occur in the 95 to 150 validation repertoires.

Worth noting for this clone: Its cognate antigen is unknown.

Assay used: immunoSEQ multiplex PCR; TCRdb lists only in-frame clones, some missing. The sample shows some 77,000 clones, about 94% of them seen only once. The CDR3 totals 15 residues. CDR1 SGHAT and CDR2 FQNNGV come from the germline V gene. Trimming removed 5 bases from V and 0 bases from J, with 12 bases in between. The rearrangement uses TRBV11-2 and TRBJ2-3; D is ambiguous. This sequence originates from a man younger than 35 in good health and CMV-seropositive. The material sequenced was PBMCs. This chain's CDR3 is CASSGQAPSTDTQYF. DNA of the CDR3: TGTGCCAGCAGCGGGCAGGCCCCTAGCACAGATACGCAGTATTTT.